The rows below give T cell receptor beta chains drawn from one sample of a study of control samples from healthy donors and cancer patients. Assay: immunoSEQ multiplex PCR; the TCRdb copy retains only in-frame clones and omits some. The sample holds 150,000 or so clones, 80% to 95% seen once. The sequenced sample consisted of blood. The receptor set was obtained from a woman aged 55-75 years in good health. The CDR3 runs from the conserved cysteine through the conserved F or W.

CASGFPQSSSGNTIYF,TRBJ1-3,TRBV12-5
CASSLGGYGGWGTGEAFF,TRBJ1-1,TRBV7-9
CASSLVGGGVSNEQFF,TRBJ2-1,TRBV5-6
CASSQGRGGAYEQYF,TRBJ2-7,TRBV4-3
CASSFGTVQETQYF,TRBJ2-5,TRBV7-8
CASSPTSAMTADTQYF,TRBJ2-3,TRBV3-1/TRBV3-2
CASSQVSGLKYF,TRBJ2-4,TRBV14
CASSSAWGGQETQYF,TRBJ2-5,TRBV5-1
CASSIATSGTGAYGYTF,TRBJ1-2,TRBV19
CASSFNPGQTNYGYTF,TRBJ1-2,TRBV23-1
CASRRTDRGWTEAFF,TRBJ1-1,TRBV6-5
CASSFTASYEQYF,TRBJ2-7,TRBV5-1
CASSLSPDRRGNTIYF,TRBJ1-3,TRBV5-5
CASSVAGGGAASYNEQFF,TRBJ2-1,TRBV9
CASSSTGAGYTF,TRBJ1-2,TRBV4-3
CASSPTGEWYQPQHF,TRBJ1-5,TRBV6-6
CATRPDRRNTEAFF,TRBJ1-1,TRBV10-3
CASSRFGGDTEAFF,TRBJ1-1,TRBV11-1
CASSRGFQDTQYF,TRBJ2-3,TRBV18
CASSTRTSGRTDTQYF,TRBJ2-3,TRBV7-9
CASTPIAAMNTEAFF,TRBJ1-1,TRBV6-5
CASAQESGHQPQHF,TRBJ1-5,TRBV5-1
CSAGWRNQPQHF,TRBJ1-5,TRBV29-1
CASSFKTTYNEQFF,TRBJ2-1,TRBV27
CASSPATSRDSPLHF,TRBJ1-6,TRBV7-8
CARSLAGGLGPFGNQPQHF,TRBJ1-5,TRBV5-3
CASSGQVRHGYTF,TRBJ1-2,TRBV2
CARSLNGSEAFF,TRBJ1-1,TRBV5-3
CADKGGFFSNQPQHF,TRBJ1-5,TRBV6-4
CASSPGQGKTYGYTF,TRBJ1-2,TRBV18
CASSQDRFNEKLFF,TRBJ1-4,TRBV4-3
CASSARTVYNSPLHF,TRBJ1-6,TRBV2
CASGGAAYTEAFF,TRBJ1-1,TRBV12-3/TRBV12-4
CASSNRLAGETQYF,TRBJ2-5,TRBV7-2
CASSLVWTMSPQEETQYF,TRBJ2-5,TRBV7-9
CAWSVQSNQPQHF,TRBJ1-5,TRBV30
CASSLQGALVETQYF,TRBJ2-5,TRBV19
CASSVGGTISEKLFF,TRBJ1-4,TRBV9
CASSSDRSYGYTF,TRBJ1-2,TRBV19
CASSPPGLAGGNYEQYF,TRBJ2-7,TRBV5-1
CASSDIGGVAYNEQFF,TRBJ2-1,TRBV6-4
CASRDGNTEAFF,TRBJ1-1,TRBV2
CASSLEEGQPQHF,TRBJ1-5,TRBV7-8
CASSLDGNQPQHF,TRBJ1-5,TRBV6-6
CASSLLVAGGNKETQYF,TRBJ2-5,TRBV11-2
CASSQSYSGNTIYF,TRBJ1-3,TRBV16
CASSRLRREKLFF,TRBJ1-4,TRBV5-6
CASSPLSGGKSDTQYF,TRBJ2-3,TRBV4-2
CASSSIGGSGNTIYF,TRBJ1-3,TRBV7-2
CASTARGSNYEQYF,TRBJ2-7,TRBV6-5
CASGPSSTGEVSREQYF,TRBJ2-7,TRBV6-2/TRBV6-3
CATSDLQPGQANYGYTF,TRBJ1-2,TRBV24-1
CASSLRGASTDTQYF,TRBJ2-3,TRBV27
CASSGQRGLGAGELFF,TRBJ2-2,TRBV7-9
CASSSTGTIPLHF,TRBJ1-6,TRBV12-3/TRBV12-4